The clone carrying this T cell receptor (beta chain) was counted a few times. Its antigen is not known. Trimming stripped 3 bases from V and 5 bases from J, with 14 bases between. Germline V CDR1 and CDR2: GTSNPN, SVGIG (reference sequence). This CDR3 is 14 amino acids long. Clones were sequenced by immunoSEQ multiplex PCR, and TCRdb holds only the in-frame ones, with some missing. The table lists around 24,000 clones, roughly 86% of them singletons. The sample belongs to a study of T cells in narcolepsy. Whole-study findings and limits: Reportedly, autoreactive clonotypes were serially detected in patients' blood but not controls'. In some patient and control memory CD4+ samples, autoreactive clones were absent. Autoreactive HCRT-specific and TRIB2-specific clonotypes were marked in same-patient CSF-versus-blood CD4+ comparisons.

The source of this sequence is a human donor in good health. This chain uses TRBV30 with TRBJ2-1; TRBD1 is a possible D gene (6 bases). The sequenced sample consisted of memory (CD45RA-) CD4+ T cells from blood. The CDR3 nucleotides read TGTGCCTGGAGGTGGGGGCCCTCTAACAATGAGCAGTTCTTC. Its translation is CAWRWGPSNNEQFF.